Below are 21 T cell receptor beta chains sequenced from a single sample in a study of blood T cell repertoires in COVID-19. Profiled with immunoSEQ multiplex PCR; TCRdb holds only in-frame clones, not every one. Of some 250,000 clones in the sample, roughly 91% were seen once. Sequencing was performed on PBMCs or T cells enriched from blood (not recorded which). Every receptor here comes from a man aged 40-49 years who had recovered from COVID-19.

The rearrangement links TRBV6-5 to TRBJ2-3; 9 bases line up with TRBD1. With 2 bases clipped from V and 0 bases from J, the junction kept 3 bases outside the gene matches. The CDR3 is 16 residues long. Germline V CDR1 and CDR2: MNHEY, SVGAGI. CDR3 DNA: TGTGCCAGCAGTTACATAGACAGGGGGAGCACAGATACGCAGTATTTT. Translation gives CASSYIDRGSTDTQYF.

V is TRBV6-5 and J is TRBJ2-5; D ambiguous. Germline V lookup: CDR1 MNHEY, CDR2 SVGAGI. The CDR3 is made up of 13 amino acids. The germline V and J ends were trimmed by 7 bases and 0 bases, with 9 bases remaining between them. The CDR3 DNA is TGTGCCAGCAATATAGAGTACCAAGAGACCCAGTACTTC. It specifies CASNIEYQETQYF.

The chain combines TRBV27 with TRBJ1-1, with TRBD1 matching 8 bases. In germline, CDR1 is MNHEY, CDR2 SMNVEV (reference sequence). This CDR3 has 16 amino acids. V shed 4 bases, J shed 1 base, and the junction held 8 bases outside the gene matches. CDR3: CASSSPSQGGNTEAFF. CDR3 coding DNA: TGTGCCAGCAGTTCACCGTCACAGGGGGGGAACACTGAAGCTTTCTTT.

The genes are TRBV9 and TRBJ2-2; 14 bases are shared with TRBD2. Trimming cost V 2 bases and J 2 bases; bases outside gene matches: 8. The CDR3 has 19 amino acids. Germline CDR1 SGDLS, CDR2 YYNGEE. The DNA for the CDR3 is TGTGCCAGCAGCGTTAGACTAGCGGGAGGGTTGGATAACACCGGGGAGCTGTTTTTT. This translates into CASSVRLAGGLDNTGELFF.

CDR3 DNA sequence: TGTGCCAGCAGTTACACCGGAGGGCCTAATGAAAAACTGTTTTTT. Residues: CASSYTGGPNEKLFF. This chain uses TRBV6-5 with TRBJ1-4; D remains ambiguous. This CDR3 is built from 15 residues. CDR1 and CDR2 (germline): MNHEY, SVGAGI. V was pared by 2 bases and J by 3 bases, with 10 bases between.

This clone was counted once. This rearrangement joins TRBV5-1 to TRBJ2-7; D is possibly TRBD2 (6 bases). This CDR3 comprises 16 residues. Germline V gene lookup returns CDR1 SGHRS and CDR2 YFSETQ. The ends were cut back, 0 bases at V and 2 bases at J, with 15 bases in the middle. This chain's CDR3 is CASSLVKPGVTYEQYF. DNA of the CDR3: TGCGCCAGCAGCTTGGTGAAGCCGGGAGTTACCTACGAGCAGTACTTC.

The genes are TRBV11-3 and TRBJ2-1; 7 nucleotides agree with TRBD2. The germline V gene has CDR1 SGHNT and CDR2 YENEEA. This CDR3 comprises 18 residues. V dropped 4 bases and J dropped 0; count of bases not matched to a gene: 12. The CDR3 DNA follows: TGTGCCAGCAGCTCCCATGGGGGGGGGATTAGCTCCTACAATGAGCAGTTCTTC. It specifies CASSSHGGGISSYNEQFF.

The gene calls are TRBV19 and TRBJ2-4; a possible D gene is TRBD2 (6 bases). CDR1 LNHDA and CDR2 SQIVND come from the germline V gene (reference sequence). V shed 0 bases and J shed 1 base, with 13 bases lying between them. This CDR3 has 17 amino acids. CDR3 amino acids: CASSIDAGMGAKNIQYF. The CDR3 region has the DNA TGTGCCAGTAGTATAGATGCGGGGATGGGGGCCAAAAACATTCAGTACTTC.

This chain joins TRBV2 and TRBJ1-5; the D gene is possibly TRBD1 (6 bases). The CDR3 is 15 residues long. Deletions cut 4 bases from V and 2 bases from J, with 12 bases between. Germline CDR1 reads SNHLY; CDR2 reads FYNNEI. CDR3 sequence reads: CASSGDSGGNQPQHF. DNA for the CDR3: TGTGCCAGCAGTGGGGATTCAGGGGGCAATCAGCCCCAGCATTTT.

The chain uses TRBV27 and TRBJ2-7; 7 bases match TRBD1. Germline-derived CDR1 and CDR2 are MNHEY and SMNVEV (reference sequence). This CDR3 has 14 amino acids. Germline trimming cut 6 bases from V and 2 bases from J; bases unmatched to any gene: 7. The CDR3 DNA is TGTGCCAGCAGCCAGACAGGGATGACCTACGAGCAGTACTTC. Encoded protein: CASSQTGMTYEQYF.

This rearrangement joins TRBV19 to TRBJ1-2; D remains unclear. The germline V gene encodes CDR1 LNHDA and CDR2 SQIVND (reference sequence). V lost 3 bases and J lost 0, with 11 bases in between. The CDR3 loop spans 15 amino acids. The CDR3 loop reads CASSIRLLSNYGYTF. CDR3 nucleotide sequence: TGTGCCAGTAGTATTAGACTTCTCTCTAACTATGGCTACACCTTC.

The gene calls are TRBV3-1 (or the pseudogene TRBV3-2) and TRBJ1-1; TRBD1 is a possible D gene (6 bases). Looked up from germline, CDR1 is LGHDT and CDR2 is YNNKEL (reference sequence). The CDR3 length is 15 residues. Trimming shortened V by 0 bases and J by 5 bases, and 13 bases separated the two germline ends. This CDR3 is CASSQDGGAWTEAFF. CDR3 sequence (DNA): TGTGCCAGCAGCCAAGATGGGGGGGCTTGGACTGAAGCTTTCTTT.

The chain links TRBV11-2 to TRBJ2-5; 13 positions match TRBD2. V lost 4 bases to trimming and J lost 0 bases; unmatched junction nucleotides: 5. Germline loops: CDR1 SGHAT, CDR2 FQNNGV. The length of the CDR3 is 17 residues. The CDR3 region is CASSSRLAGGDQETQYF. The CDR3 DNA reads TGTGCCAGCAGCTCCAGACTAGCGGGGGGCGACCAAGAGACCCAGTACTTC.

The V call is TRBV6-4, the J call TRBJ2-1, with 9 bases fitting TRBD1. V was clipped by 5 bases and J by 1 base; unmatched bases: 9. The CDR3 length is 17 residues. Germline values: CDR1 MRHNA, CDR2 SNTAGT. The CDR3, as DNA: TGTGCCAGCAGTCACATGCCGGGACAGGGTTCCTACAATGAGCAGTTCTTC. It specifies CASSHMPGQGSYNEQFF.

The V and J genes are TRBV6-5 and TRBJ1-2, with D uncertain. The germline CDR1 and CDR2 sequences are MNHEY and SVGAGI. Trimming took off 7 bases at V and 4 bases at J, with 16 bases between the two ends. CDR3 length: 14 amino acids. This chain's CDR3 is CASTNSGEGYGYTF. CDR3 in DNA: TGTGCCAGCACCAACTCCGGGGAGGGCTATGGCTACACCTTC.

The chain links TRBV19 to TRBJ1-1; unclear D gene. Trimming took 3 bases from V and 2 from J, leaving 10 bases between them. The V gene's germline CDR1 is LNHDA and CDR2 SQIVND (reference sequence). There are 14 residues in the CDR3. The CDR3, as DNA: TGTGCCAGTAGTATTAGTCGGGGAAACACTGAAGCTTTCTTT. Residues: CASSISRGNTEAFF.

The chain couples TRBV7-2 to TRBJ2-1; 7 bases map to TRBD2. The CDR3 runs to 15 residues. Germline-derived CDR1 and CDR2 are SGHTA and FQGNSA. The J segment lost 2 bases and the V segment lost 5 bases, leaving 6 bases of the junction unmatched. In DNA form, the CDR3 reads TGTGCCAGCAGCCTATCTAGCGGAACCTACAATGAGCAGTTCTTC. As protein: CASSLSSGTYNEQFF.

The rearrangement joins TRBV7-3 to TRBJ2-3; 9 bases agree with TRBD1. The CDR3 runs 15 residues. The V and J ends lost 5 bases and 0 bases, in that order; junction bases with no gene match: 3. Germline lookup yields CDR1 SGHTA and CDR2 FQGTGA. CDR3 bases: TGTGCCAGCAGCACACAGGGGGCTAGCACAGATACGCAGTATTTT. Translation: CASSTQGASTDTQYF.

The J gene is TRBJ1-2, the V gene TRBV7-6, with D possibly being TRBD1 (5 bases). Deletions cut 5 bases from V and 4 bases from J, with 8 bases between. CDR1 and CDR2 from the germline V gene are SGHVS and FNYEAQ. This CDR3 region has 12 residues. The CDR3 is CASSPDSYGYTF. CDR3 sequence (DNA): TGTGCCAGCAGCCCCGACAGCTATGGCTACACCTTC.

This sequence joins TRBV19 and TRBJ2-7; 11 bases are a match to TRBD2. The length of the CDR3 is 14 residues. Germline trimming cut 6 bases from V and 3 bases from J; bases unmatched to any gene: 4. CDR1 is LNHDA, CDR2 SQIVND, per germline (reference sequence). DNA for the CDR3: TGTGCCAGTAGGGGGACTAGCGGCCTCTACGAGCAGTACTTC. Residues: CASRGTSGLYEQYF.

This chain joins TRBV18 and TRBJ2-1, with 9 bases fitting TRBD1. The germline V gene encodes CDR1 KGHSH and CDR2 LQKENI. V shed 11 bases and J 6 bases; nucleotides not matched to a gene: 14. The CDR3 is 15 amino acids. CDR3 sequence reads: CAAGIPGTGSNEQFF. DNA for the CDR3: TGTGCCGCTGGAATCCCCGGGACAGGGTCCAATGAGCAGTTCTTC.